The rows below give T cell receptor beta chains drawn from one sample of a study of cytomegalovirus exposure and HLA in healthy donors. Clones were read by immunoSEQ multiplex PCR, and TCRdb kept only the in-frame ones, dropping some. Of under 200,000 clones in the sample, about 70% were seen once. The sample consisted of PBMCs. The receptor source for this set is a woman aged 40 to 50 in good health and CMV-seropositive. CDR3s include the opening cysteine and the closing phenylalanine or tryptophan. D genes are given only for firm matches. Clone size is shown for a subset of rows, as once, few, many or a class of expanded clone.

NA | TRBJ2-7 | 12 | TRBV5-6 | NA | TGTGCCAGCAGCGGGCCAGAAAACGAGCAGTACTTC | CASSGPENEQYF
NA | TRBJ1-2 | 14 | TRBV27 | TRBD1 | TGTGCCAGCTCGCTCCGACAGGGAACCTGTGGCTACACCTTC | CASSLRQGTCGYTF
once | TRBJ2-1 | 14 | TRBV5-4 | NA | TGTGCCAGCAGCTTGGTTCCAGGGGACCTGCTGCAGTTCTTC | CASSLVPGDLLQFF
NA | TRBJ1-5 | 15 | TRBV19 | NA | TGTGCCAGTAGGATACTGGACAATAGCAATCAGCCCCAGCATTTT | CASRILDNSNQPQHF
NA | TRBJ1-3 | 15 | TRBV2 | NA | TGTGCCAGCACTGGTACAGGTTACTCTGGAAACACCATATATTTT | CASTGTGYSGNTIYF
NA | TRBJ2-3 | 15 | TRBV7-9 | TRBD1 | TGTGCCAGCAGCTCCGGGACAGGCGGCACAGATACGCAGTATTTT | CASSSGTGGTDTQYF
NA | TRBJ2-3 | 14 | TRBV5-4 | NA | TGTGCCAGCAGCCGCCAGGGAAGCACAGATACGCAGTATTTT | CASSRQGSTDTQYF
NA | TRBJ1-1 | 13 | TRBV7-8 | NA | TGTGCCAGCACCCTCCCAGGATACACTGAAGCTTTCTTT | CASTLPGYTEAFF
NA | TRBJ1-1 | 15 | TRBV27 | TRBD1 | TGTGCCAGCAGTGAGACAGGGGCTGGGAACACTGAAGCTTTCTTT | CASSETGAGNTEAFF
once | TRBJ2-7 | 13 | TRBV6-1 | TRBD2 | TGTGCCACCCTGACTAGCGGGAGGGTCGAGCAGTACTTC | CATLTSGRVEQYF
NA | TRBJ1-1 | 15 | TRBV27 | TRBD1 | TGTGCCAGCAGTCTCATAGGGACAGAGAACACTGAAGCTTTCTTT | CASSLIGTENTEAFF
once | TRBJ2-7 | 13 | TRBV5-4 | NA | TGTGCCAGCAGCAGCGGACAGAACTACGAGCAGTACTTC | CASSSGQNYEQYF
few | TRBJ1-2 | 12 | TRBV4-3 | NA | TGCGCCAGCAGCCAAGTCGACTATGGCTACACCTTC | CASSQVDYGYTF
NA | TRBJ2-3 | 16 | TRBV4-3 | TRBD2 | TGCGCCAGCAGCCTAGGCGGGGGGGATAACACAGATACGCAGTATTTT | CASSLGGGDNTDTQYF
NA | TRBJ2-3 | 15 | TRBV7-9 | NA | TGTGCCAGCAGCTTAGACGGGGGACGCACAGATACGCAGTATTTT | CASSLDGGRTDTQYF
NA | TRBJ2-5 | 16 | TRBV18 | NA | TGTGCCAGCTCACCCTTCGTGGGAGAGTCCCAAGAGACCCAGTACTTC | CASSPFVGESQETQYF
NA | TRBJ1-1 | 15 | TRBV28 | NA | TGTGCCAGCAGTTCCCCTCAGGGGACCAACACTGAAGCTTTCTTT | CASSSPQGTNTEAFF
NA | TRBJ2-2 | 13 | TRBV5-1 | NA | TGCGCCAGCAGCTCGGGTCTAGGCGGGGAGCTGTTTTTT | CASSSGLGGELFF
NA | TRBJ1-5 | 13 | TRBV2 | TRBD1 | TGTGCCAGCACAGGGGGGATGTATCAGCCCCAGCATTTT | CASTGGMYQPQHF
many | TRBJ2-3 | 19 | TRBV9 | TRBD2 | TGTGCCAGCAGCGTGGAAGGGACTAGCGGGGGGGCTAGCACAGATACGCAGTATTTT | CASSVEGTSGGASTDTQYF
NA | TRBJ1-2 | 16 | TRBV4-3 | TRBD1 | TGCGCCAGCAGCCGAGAGACAGGGGCTATAGGCTATGGCTACACCTTC | CASSRETGAIGYGYTF
NA | TRBJ2-3 | 16 | TRBV5-1 | TRBD2 | TGCGCCAGCAGCTTGGGGGCTAGCGGGGGTCCGGATACGCAGTATTTT | CASSLGASGGPDTQYF
NA | TRBJ1-5 | 14 | TRBV4-3 | NA | TGCGCCAGCAGCCGGGACACGGACAATCAGCCCCAGCATTTT | CASSRDTDNQPQHF
NA | TRBJ2-7 | 14 | TRBV18 | NA | TGTGCCAGCTCACCCGAGCCCCCTACCTACGAGCAGTACTTC | CASSPEPPTYEQYF
NA | TRBJ2-3 | 14 | TRBV29-1 | TRBD2 | TGCAGCGTTGGTTTGCTAGCGGGAAAAGATACGCAGTATTTT | CSVGLLAGKDTQYF
NA | TRBJ2-1 | 16 | TRBV6-1 | TRBD1 | TGTGCCAGCAGTGCAGCGGCCGGGACAGGGTTCAATGAGCAGTTCTTC | CASSAAAGTGFNEQFF
NA | TRBJ2-3 | 16 | TRBV27 | NA | TGTGCCAGCAGTTTCTTCGGGACTCCTGAGGCAGATACGCAGTATTTT | CASSFFGTPEADTQYF
NA | TRBJ2-2 | 13 | TRBV27 | TRBD1 | TGTGCCAGCAGAGGACAGGGGACCGGGGAGCTGTTTTTT | CASRGQGTGELFF
few | TRBJ1-2 | 13 | TRBV7-2 | NA | TGTGCCAGCAGCTTAAACACAGACTATGGCTACACCTTC | CASSLNTDYGYTF
NA | TRBJ2-7 | 13 | TRBV10-3 | NA | TGTGCCATCAGTGTTCCAGCGTCCTACGAGCAGTACTTC | CAISVPASYEQYF
few | TRBJ2-7 | 13 | TRBV19 | TRBD1 | TGTGCCACCTCGGGACAGGGTCTATTGGAGCAGTACTTC | CATSGQGLLEQYF
NA | TRBJ2-5 | 14 | TRBV10-3 | TRBD1 | TGTGCCATCAGGGGACAGGGAATAGGGGAGACCCAGTACTTC | CAIRGQGIGETQYF
NA | TRBJ2-3 | 13 | TRBV6-1 | NA | TGTGCCAGCGACAGGTATCGGGCAGATACGCAGTATTTT | CASDRYRADTQYF
NA | TRBJ2-2 | 14 | TRBV7-2 | NA | TGTGCCAGCTTCATCGGGGGGCGGGCCGGGGAGCTGTTTTTT | CASFIGGRAGELFF
NA | TRBJ2-1 | 10 | TRBV20-1 | TRBD2 | TGCACTCTAGCGGGAGTTCTGCAGTTCTTC | CTLAGVLQFF
once | TRBJ2-2 | 13 | TRBV5-1 | TRBD2 | TGCGCCAGCGCTAGCGGAAACACCGGGGAGCTGTTTTTT | CASASGNTGELFF
few | TRBJ1-6 | 16 | TRBV6-1 | NA | TGTGCCAGCAGTGAAGACAGTAGCTCCTATAATTCACCCCTCCACTTT | CASSEDSSSYNSPLHF
few | TRBJ1-1 | 13 | TRBV10-2 | NA | TGCGCCAGCAGTGAGGGGGCGTACACTGAAGCTTTCTTT | CASSEGAYTEAFF
NA | TRBJ2-3 | 18 | TRBV7-2 | NA | TGTGCCAGCAGCCGCCGTGACACTTCCGGAGGGGGCACAGATACGCAGTATTTT | CASSRRDTSGGGTDTQYF
NA | TRBJ2-7 | 18 | TRBV14 | TRBD2 | TGTGCCAGCAGCCAAGATGACGGCGGGAGAACCTCCTCCTACGAGCAGTACTTC | CASSQDDGGRTSSYEQYF
NA | TRBJ2-5 | 14 | TRBV9 | NA | TGTGCCAGCAGCGCGCTCGTCAGGGAAGAGACCCAGTACTTC | CASSALVREETQYF
NA | TRBJ2-1 | 15 | TRBV4-3 | NA | TGCGCCAGCAGCCAAGACCAGAATTCCTACAATGAGCAGTTCTTC | CASSQDQNSYNEQFF
once | TRBJ2-2 | 12 | TRBV27 | NA | TGTGCCAGCAGTGAGGGAGCCGGGGAGCTGTTTTTT | CASSEGAGELFF
NA | TRBJ1-2 | 14 | TRBV7-8 | TRBD1 | TGTGCCAGCAGCTTCCGGGACAGGCCCTATGGCTACACCTTC | CASSFRDRPYGYTF
NA | TRBJ1-6 | 15 | TRBV27 | TRBD1 | TGTGCCAGCAGTTTAGCGACAGGGGGCTGGGGACCCCTCCACTTT | CASSLATGGWGPLHF
NA | TRBJ2-2 | 14 | TRBV6-5 | TRBD2 | TGTGCCAGCAGGCAGCGGGGGACTACCGGGGAGCTGTTTTTT | CASRQRGTTGELFF
NA | TRBJ1-2 | 13 | TRBV7-2 | NA | TGTGCCAGCAGCACGAGGGGGGGAGATGGCTACCCCTTC | CASSTRGGDGYPF
few | TRBJ2-5 | 14 | TRBV18 | NA | TGTGCCAGCTCACCACCGTCGGACCAAGAGACCCAGTACTTC | CASSPPSDQETQYF
few | TRBJ2-7 | 13 | TRBV28 | NA | TGTGCCAGCGGACGGGACTCGACCTACGAGCAGTACTTC | CASGRDSTYEQYF
NA | TRBJ2-1 | 12 | TRBV10-3 | NA | TGTGCCATCAGCCGCGGGGAAAATGAGCAGTTCTTC | CAISRGENEQFF
NA | TRBJ1-2 | 13 | TRBV27 | NA | TGTGCCAGCAGTTTATTGGGGGGAGGGGGCTACACCTTC | CASSLLGGGGYTF
NA | TRBJ2-7 | 13 | TRBV7-3 | TRBD1 | TGTGCCAGCAGCTCCGGACAGGTATACGAGCAGTACTTC | CASSSGQVYEQYF
few | TRBJ2-1 | 13 | TRBV7-3 | NA | TGTGCCAGCAGCTTAATAGCGAACAATGAGCAGTTCTTC | CASSLIANNEQFF
NA | TRBJ1-5 | 14 | TRBV5-8 | NA | TGTGCCAGCAGCTTGGGGCAGGGTGCCGGGCCCCAGCATTTT | CASSLGQGAGPQHF
NA | TRBJ2-7 | 13 | TRBV5-4 | TRBD2 | TGTGCCAGCGGGGGGGGGATAGCCTACGAGCAGTACTTC | CASGGGIAYEQYF
NA | TRBJ2-7 | 13 | TRBV7-2 | NA | TGTGCCAGCAGCTCGGGGGTAACCTACGAGCAGTACTTC | CASSSGVTYEQYF
few | TRBJ2-1 | 15 | TRBV6-4 | TRBD1 | TGTGCCAGCAGTGCGCGGAGACAGGGGTACAATGAGCAGTTCTTC | CASSARRQGYNEQFF
few | TRBJ1-4 | 17 | TRBV4-3 | TRBD1 | TGCGCCAGCAGCCAAGAGGTATCGGGACAGGGGAATGAAAAACTGTTTTTT | CASSQEVSGQGNEKLFF
NA | TRBJ2-7 | 17 | TRBV5-1 | TRBD1 | TGCGCCAGCAAAGGAGGACAGGCGGCTAACCCAACCTACGAGCAGTACTTC | CASKGGQAANPTYEQYF
NA | TRBJ2-7 | 15 | TRBV4-1 | TRBD1 | TGCGCCAGCAGCCAAGCTTGGGACAGCCTCTACGAGCAGTACTTC | CASSQAWDSLYEQYF